These 21 T cell receptor beta chains were all obtained from the same sample, sequenced in a study of glioma-infiltrating T cells after dendritic cell vaccination. The time point: after dendritic cell vaccination, including at tumor progression/relapse. Repertoires were generated with immunoSEQ multiplex PCR, while TCRdb's copy carries only in-frame clones and drops some. The sample gives about 65,000 clones, roughly 86% of which show up once; more than 9% is in the top ten. The specimen comprised blood, sampled after dendritic cell vaccination. These receptors originate from a human donor with glioblastoma.

The V gene is TRBV4-3, the J gene TRBJ1-5, with TRBD1 as a possible D gene (5 bases). CDR1 is LGHNA, CDR2 YSLEER, per germline. The CDR3 is made up of 15 amino acids. With 4 bases removed from V and 0 bases from J, the gap between germline ends came to 10 bases. The CDR3: CASSPDISSNQPQHF. The DNA of the CDR3 is TGCGCCAGCAGCCCGGACATCTCTAGCAATCAGCCCCAGCATTTT.

The chain has TRBV7-9 and TRBJ2-1; 9 nucleotides match TRBD2. CDR3 length equals 15 residues. Germline V gives CDR1 SEHNR, CDR2 FQNEAQ (reference sequence). The ends lost 5 bases at V and 6 bases at J; junction bases unmatched: 8. The CDR3 loop reads CASSMTGGGANEQFF. The CDR3 region has the DNA TGTGCCAGCAGCATGACTGGCGGGGGGGCCAATGAGCAGTTCTTC.

In this sample, this clone turned up a few times. The rearrangement joins TRBV7-9 to TRBJ1-2; 7 nucleotides agree with TRBD1. The CDR3 extends over 14 amino acids. The germline gives CDR1 SEHNR, CDR2 FQNEAQ (reference sequence). With V trimmed by 1 base and J by 7 bases, 6 bases remained unmatched. The CDR3 spells CASSLDTGAAGYTF. In nucleotides, the CDR3 is TGTGCCAGCAGCTTAGACACAGGGGCGGCTGGCTACACCTTC.

The CDR3: CARRGDSSYEQYF. In nucleotides, the CDR3 is TGTGCCCGGAGGGGGGACAGCTCCTACGAGCAGTACTTC. The chain uses TRBV21-1 and TRBJ2-7; the D call in the table, TRBD1, was not verified against the DNA. TRBV21-1 corresponds to a pseudogene. The CDR3 covers 13 residues.

Only one count was recorded for this clone. This chain connects TRBV5-1 to TRBJ1-3; 8 bases map to TRBD1. The CDR3 sequence is 17 residues long. Germline V CDR1 and CDR2: SGHRS, YFSETQ. V was clipped by 2 bases and J by 2 bases; unmatched bases: 9. DNA of the CDR3: TGCGCCAGCAGCTTTGACAGGGGAACAACGGCTGGAAACACCATATATTTT. Its protein product is CASSFDRGTTAGNTIYF.

This sequence joins TRBV6-5 and TRBJ2-1; no clear D gene. This CDR3 contains 13 residues. Trimming took off 7 bases at V and 0 bases at J, with 7 bases between the two ends. The germline V gene encodes CDR1 MNHEY and CDR2 SVGAGI. Here the CDR3 DNA reads TGTGCCAGCAAATTGAGCTCCTACAATGAGCAGTTCTTC. Amino acids: CASKLSSYNEQFF.

This clone was counted once. The genes are TRBV6-5 and TRBJ1-4; D perhaps matches TRBD1 (5 bases). This CDR3 comprises 15 residues. Trimming took 5 bases from V and 4 from J, leaving 14 bases between them. Germline values: CDR1 MNHEY, CDR2 SVGAGI. This CDR3 reads CASSPSGGRNEKLFF. In DNA form, the CDR3 reads TGTGCCAGCAGTCCCTCGGGGGGACGTAATGAAAAACTGTTTTTT.

This clone was recorded only once. The J gene is TRBJ1-2, the V gene TRBV5-4; D gene ambiguous. The CDR3 spans 13 residues. The V gene's germline CDR1 is SGHNT and CDR2 YYREEE (reference sequence). V was shortened by 6 bases and J by 6 bases, with 15 bases between the two germline ends. The CDR3 nucleotides read TGTGCCAGCAATCGCCCTGGACTGGATGGCTACACCTTC. The encoded protein is CASNRPGLDGYTF.

The V call is TRBV19, the J call TRBJ2-1, with 8 nucleotides matching TRBD2. Unmatched junction bases numbered 7, after V lost 3 bases and J lost 6 bases. Germline assignment: CDR1 LNHDA and CDR2 SQIVND (reference sequence). The CDR3 extends over 15 amino acids. The CDR3 spells CASSIAGGGSNEQFF. In DNA, the CDR3 is TGTGCCAGTAGTATCGCGGGAGGCGGTAGCAATGAGCAGTTCTTC. Full variable domain (remainder filled in from reference TRBV19 and TRBJ2-1): DGGITQSPKYLFRKEGQNVTLSCEQNLNHDAMYWYRQDPGQGLRLIYYSQIVNDFQKGDIAEGYSVSREKKESFPLTVTSAQKNPTAFYLCASSIAGGGSNEQFFGPGTRLTVL.

This chain connects TRBV5-1 to TRBJ2-5; 11 bases match TRBD1. The J call may not be correct, given that the DNA end is closer to TRBJ2-7. Germline V CDR1 and CDR2: SGHRS, YFSETQ. This CDR3 is 14 amino acids long. The CDR3 spells CASSLGQGVYEQYF. DNA for the CDR3: TGCGCCAGCAGCCTGGGACAGGGGGTCTACGAGCAGTACTTC.

This clone occurred a few times. The rearrangement joins TRBV7-9 to TRBJ1-1, with 8 bases that match TRBD1. The trim removed 5 bases at V and 9 bases at J, leaving 14 bases unmatched. Germline V gene sequence: CDR1 SEHNR, CDR2 FQNEAQ (reference sequence). This CDR3 is 15 amino acids long. The CDR3 reads CASSPKGETGGKAFF. As DNA, the CDR3 is TGTGCCAGCAGCCCAAAAGGGGAAACAGGGGGGAAAGCTTTCTTT.

This clone was detected once. The chain has TRBV18 and TRBJ2-1, with D unresolved. Trimming removed 2 bases from V and 0 bases from J, with 11 bases in between. The CDR3 consists of 16 residues. CDR1 KGHSH and CDR2 LQKENI come from the germline V gene. The CDR3 protein is CASSPEKTGSYNEQFF. In nucleotides, the CDR3 is TGTGCCAGCTCACCAGAGAAGACGGGCTCCTACAATGAGCAGTTCTTC.

The chain has TRBV19 and TRBJ1-2, with 8 bases identical to TRBD1. Germline V lookup: CDR1 LNHDA, CDR2 SQIVND (reference sequence). Trimming removed 8 bases from V and 1 base from J; junction bases left unmatched: 3. This CDR3 comprises 13 residues. CDR3: CASLDRVNYGYTF. As DNA, the CDR3 is TGTGCCAGTCTGGACAGGGTTAACTATGGCTACACCTTC.

The rearrangement links TRBV14 to TRBJ2-5, with 12 positions matching TRBD2. The V gene's germline CDR1 is SGHDN and CDR2 FVKESK. The CDR3 is made up of 15 amino acids. Trimming at V came to 6 bases and at J to 4 bases, leaving 6 bases not matched to a gene. The CDR3 DNA sequence: TGTGCCAGCAGTCCTCGACTAGCGGGAGTAGAGACCCAGTACTTC. Translating it yields CASSPRLAGVETQYF. The full variable domain, with the rest looked up from reference TRBV14 and TRBJ2-5, is EAGVTQFPSHSVIEKGQTVTLRCDPISGHDNLYWYRRVMGKEIKFLLHFVKESKQDESGMPNNRFLAERTGGTYSTLKVQPAELEDSGVYFCASSPRLAGVETQYFGPGTRLLVL.

CDR3 in DNA: TGTGCCAGCAGCTTGGGCGGTGCGGGGGGGAACAATGAGCAGTTCTTC. Translation gives CASSLGGAGGNNEQFF. The rearrangement links TRBV5-4 to TRBJ2-1, with 9 positions matching TRBD2. The ends lost 0 bases at V and 5 bases at J; junction bases unmatched: 6. The length of the CDR3 is 16 residues. The V gene's germline CDR1 is SGHNT and CDR2 YYREEE (reference sequence).

The V gene is TRBV7-9, the J gene TRBJ2-1; TRBD2 aligns across 12 bases. The CDR3 sequence is 18 residues long. Trimming at V came to 1 base and at J to 3 bases, leaving 7 bases not matched to a gene. Germline assignment: CDR1 SEHNR and CDR2 FQNEAQ (reference sequence). The CDR3 sequence is CASSLGGTSGLRYNEQFF. The CDR3 DNA sequence: TGTGCCAGCAGCTTAGGTGGGACTAGCGGGTTGCGCTACAATGAGCAGTTCTTC. The entire variable domain, with the rest obtained from reference TRBV7-9 and TRBJ2-1, is as follows: DTGVSQNPRHKITKRGQNVTFRCDPISEHNRLYWYRQTLGQGPEFLTYFQNEAQLEKSRLLSDRFSAERPKGSFSTLEIQRTEQGDSAMYLCASSLGGTSGLRYNEQFFGPGTRLTVL.

The V and J genes are TRBV10-2 and TRBJ1-5; TRBD1 agrees at 9 bases. The V segment lost 2 bases and the J segment 0 bases; nucleotides outside the gene matches: 5. There are 17 residues in the CDR3. Looked up from germline, CDR1 is WSHSY and CDR2 is SAAADI. This CDR3 is CASSERDRANSNQPQHF. In DNA form, the CDR3 reads TGCGCCAGCAGTGAGAGGGACAGGGCGAATAGCAATCAGCCCCAGCATTTT.

The chain is built from TRBV18 and TRBJ1-2; D remains ambiguous. The germline gives CDR1 KGHSH, CDR2 LQKENI. This CDR3 spans 15 amino acids. Trimming took 1 base from V and 6 from J, leaving 15 bases between them. The CDR3 is CASSPRGLAGNGYTF. Here the CDR3 DNA reads TGTGCCAGCTCACCACGCGGGCTGGCTGGGAATGGCTACACCTTC. Based on the CDR3 plus reference TRBV18 and TRBJ1-2, the full variable domain is NAGVMQNPRHLVRRRGQEARLRCSPMKGHSHVYWYRQLPEEGLKFMVYLQKENIIDESGMPKERFSAEFPKEGPSILRIQQVVRGDSAAYFCASSPRGLAGNGYTFGSGTRLTVV.

The chain recombines TRBV6-5 with TRBJ2-7; D gene uncertain. In germline, CDR1 is MNHEY, CDR2 SVGAGI. Trimming shortened V by 0 bases and J by 2 bases, and 14 bases separated the two germline ends. This CDR3 is 16 amino acids long. This CDR3 reads CASSYSMSRRAYEQYF. The CDR3 nucleotides read TGTGCCAGCAGTTACTCGATGTCTAGGAGAGCCTACGAGCAGTACTTC.

The chain combines TRBV25-1 with TRBJ2-2; TRBD2 matches 14 bases. The CDR3 runs to 15 residues. The ends lost 8 bases at V and 6 bases at J; junction bases unmatched: 5. The germline CDR1 and CDR2 sequences are MGHDK and SYGVNS. This CDR3 is CASLPGLAGAGELFF. For the CDR3, the DNA is TGTGCCAGCCTCCCGGGACTAGCGGGAGCCGGGGAGCTGTTTTTT.

This clone was seen only a few times. The rearrangement uses TRBV4-3 and TRBJ1-2; D possibly corresponds to TRBD1 (6 bases). V dropped 0 bases and J dropped 3 bases, with 8 bases sitting between them. The germline gives CDR1 LGHNA, CDR2 YSLEER. This CDR3 region has 14 residues. The CDR3 region has the DNA TGCGCCAGCAGCCAAGAATCAGGGGACTATGGCTACACCTTC. Translation: CASSQESGDYGYTF.